This T cell receptor gamma chain is from a study of gamma-delta chains in newborns, infants, children (dated by TCRdb to the late 2010s). Broadly, across the study: According to the study title, microbial exposure causes polyclonal expansion of innate gammadelta T cells right after birth. Right after human newborns were born, the researchers looked at the way microbial exposure shaped their populations of innate gammadelta T cells.

About this clone: Its antigen is still unknown. The record has no base qualities; no much larger clone is one base away. Within the sample, other DNA sequences also encode this same CDR3.

The reads were generated on an Illumina MiSeq. TCRdb processed the public reads again with the CATT caller, after which rows with matching DNA were combined. This sample holds over a thousand gamma-chain clones; around two fifths were observed only once. The ten largest clones represent over 35% of the sample. CDR1 and CDR2 (GITISATS, ISYDGTV) derive from the germline V gene (reference sequence). The CDR3, from cysteine to phenylalanine, totals 17 residues. This entry keeps only the CDR3 DNA: 51 bases, framed from base 1. Germline trimming amounts to 0 bases on V and 4 bases on J, with 3 as the count of junction bases outside the gene matches.

Recombination linked TRGV9 to TRGJP. TCRdb records no J gene; here it was assigned by comparing the DNA to germline. This receptor was taken from a child who was a newborn, infant or young child, either healthy, febrile or measles-vaccinated (not recorded which). Sequenced sample: blood. The base sequence is TGTGCCTTGTGGGAGGTGCACCAAGAGTTGGGCAAAAAAATCAAGGTATTT. The translation is CALWEVHQELGKKIKVF.